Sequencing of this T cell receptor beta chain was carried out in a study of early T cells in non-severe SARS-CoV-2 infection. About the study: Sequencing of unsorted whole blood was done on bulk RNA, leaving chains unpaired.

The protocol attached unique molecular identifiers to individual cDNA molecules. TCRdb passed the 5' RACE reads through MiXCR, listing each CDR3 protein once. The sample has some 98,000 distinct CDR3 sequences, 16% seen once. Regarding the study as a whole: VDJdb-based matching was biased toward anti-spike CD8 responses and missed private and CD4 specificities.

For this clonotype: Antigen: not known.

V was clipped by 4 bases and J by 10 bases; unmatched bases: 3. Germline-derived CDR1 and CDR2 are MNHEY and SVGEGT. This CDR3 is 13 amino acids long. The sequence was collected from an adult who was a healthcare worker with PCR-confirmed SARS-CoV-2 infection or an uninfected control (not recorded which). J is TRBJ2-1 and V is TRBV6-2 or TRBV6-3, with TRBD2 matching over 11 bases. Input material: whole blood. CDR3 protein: CASSSIAGGEQFF. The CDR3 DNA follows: TGTGCCAGCAGTTCGATAGCGGGAGGGGAGCAGTTCTTC.